Below, 20 T cell receptor beta chains from the same sample are listed, as sequenced in a study of cytomegalovirus exposure and HLA in healthy donors. The PCR contained 60 Vbeta and 13 Jbeta primers. Assay: immunoSEQ multiplex PCR; the TCRdb copy retains only in-frame clones and omits some. Altogether roughly 120,000 clones are present, 9.5% being singletons, with the ten largest covering less than 4%. Sequencing input: PBMCs. Receptors were obtained from a man aged 25 to 40 in good health and CMV-seronegative.

This chain joins TRBV12-5 and TRBJ2-7; 9 bases fit TRBD1. The germline V gene encodes CDR1 LGHNT and CDR2 FRNRAP. The length of the CDR3 is 19 residues. Germline trimming cut 0 bases from V and 6 bases from J; bases unmatched to any gene: 18. Here the CDR3 DNA reads TGTGCTAGTGGTTTGGTCCTGGGACAGGGTGCTCGCGGATTAGCCGAGCAGTACTTC. Residues: CASGLVLGQGARGLAEQYF. Based on the CDR3 plus reference TRBV12-5 and TRBJ2-7, the full variable domain is DARVTQTPRHKVTEMGQEVTMRCQPILGHNTVFWYRQTMMQGLELLAYFRNRAPLDDSGMPKDRFSAEMPDATLATLKIQPSEPRDSAVYFCASGLVLGQGARGLAEQYFGPGTRLTVT.

This clone was recorded at least ten times. The chain employs TRBV9 and TRBJ2-2, with TRBD1 as a possible D gene (6 bases). This CDR3 has 15 residues. CDR1 is SGDLS, CDR2 YYNGEE, per germline. Trimming cost V 0 bases and J 1 base, with 7 bases left between them. This chain's CDR3 is CASSVGTVNTGELFF. In DNA form, the CDR3 reads TGTGCCAGCAGCGTAGGGACAGTGAACACCGGGGAGCTGTTTTTT.

The table lists this clone with a few counts. The chain couples TRBV10-1 to TRBJ2-3; perhaps TRBD2 as D (6 bases). Germline V gene sequence: CDR1 WNHNN, CDR2 SYGVQD (reference sequence). The CDR3 sequence is 15 residues long. V dropped 0 bases and J dropped 2 bases, with 9 bases sitting between them. The chain's CDR3 is CASSESKGLTDTQYF. The DNA for the CDR3 is TGCGCCAGCAGTGAGTCTAAGGGACTCACAGATACGCAGTATTTT.

This clone was observed a handful of times. The J gene is TRBJ2-5, the V gene TRBV10-3; 9 nucleotides align to TRBD1. The CDR3 consists of 15 residues. Looked up from germline, CDR1 is ENHRY and CDR2 is SYGVKD. Trimming removed 5 bases from V and 1 base from J; junction bases left unmatched: 5. The CDR3, as DNA: TGTGCCATCAGTAATCCGACAGGGGGCCAAGAGACCCAGTACTTC. It encodes CAISNPTGGQETQYF.

The V call is TRBV7-9, the J call TRBJ2-7, with D possibly matching TRBD2 (6 bases). Deletions cut 5 bases from V and 2 bases from J, with 19 bases between. The CDR3 spans 16 residues. Germline values: CDR1 SEHNR, CDR2 FQNEAQ (reference sequence). The CDR3, as DNA: TGTGCCAGCAGCCCAAGTTTGGCTAGCGTAACCTACGAGCAGTACTTC. Translating it yields CASSPSLASVTYEQYF.

This clone has only a few counts. The rearrangement links TRBV7-9 to TRBJ2-2; D may be TRBD2 (5 bases). V lost 2 bases and J lost 5, with 6 bases in between. CDR3 size: 13 residues. Germline assignment: CDR1 SEHNR and CDR2 FQNEAQ (reference sequence). The CDR3 DNA reads TGTGCCAGCAGCTTATCGGGGACCGGGGAGCTGTTTTTT. Its protein product is CASSLSGTGELFF.

This clone was seen more than once but under ten times. The junction departs from the called germline gene at one end, perhaps through a read error. This sequence joins TRBV10-1 and TRBJ1-2, with TRBD1 as a possible D gene (6 bases). From germline, CDR1 is WNHNN and CDR2 SYGVQD (reference sequence). This CDR3 comprises 13 residues. CDR3 nucleotide sequence: TGCGCCAGCAGTGAGTCGAGGGGGTTTGGCTACCCCTTC. It is translated as CASSESRGFGYPF.

The gene calls are TRBV5-1 and TRBJ2-7, with TRBD1 matching 7 bases. With 2 bases clipped from V and 3 bases from J, the junction kept 2 bases outside the gene matches. From germline, CDR1 is SGHRS and CDR2 YFSETQ. The CDR3 loop spans 13 amino acids. The CDR3 loop is CASSFSGGYEQYF. The DNA for the CDR3 is TGCGCCAGCAGCTTTTCAGGGGGCTACGAGCAGTACTTC.

The V call is TRBV9, the J call TRBJ1-1; D is unclear. This CDR3 spans 14 amino acids. CDR1 SGDLS and CDR2 YYNGEE come from the germline V gene. V dropped 0 bases and J dropped 5 bases, with 11 bases sitting between them. The CDR3 nucleotides read TGTGCCAGCAGCGTAGACGAGTTGGTGACTGAAGCTTTCTTT. This codes for CASSVDELVTEAFF.

The chain joins TRBV19 to TRBJ2-3; 12 bases align to TRBD1. This CDR3 spans 16 amino acids. CDR1 LNHDA and CDR2 SQIVND come from the germline V gene (reference sequence). Unmatched junction bases numbered 4, after V lost 5 bases and J lost 1 base. CDR3: CASSPGTGGGTDTQYF. The CDR3 coding sequence is TGTGCCAGTAGTCCTGGGACAGGGGGCGGCACAGATACGCAGTATTTT.

In this sample, this clone turned up once. An end of the junction does not agree with germline; a read error may underlie this. This sample also contains other DNA sequences that code for the same CDR3. This rearrangement joins TRBV7-9 to TRBJ1-1; 9 bases fit TRBD1. This CDR3 has 15 amino acids. Germline lookup yields CDR1 SEHNR and CDR2 FQNEAQ (reference sequence). This chain's CDR3 is CASSPRDRENTEAFF. CDR3 sequence (DNA): TGTGCCAGCAGCCCAAGGGACAGGGAAAACACTGAAGCTTTCTTC. Supplemented by reference TRBV7-9 and TRBJ1-1, the full variable domain reads DTGVSQNPRHKITKRGQNVTFRCDPISEHNRLYWYRQTLGQGPEFLTYFQNEAQLEKSRLLSDRFSAERPKGSFSTLEIQRTEQGDSAMYLCASSPRDRENTEAFFGQGTRLTVV.

This clone showed up just a few times. This chain connects TRBV2 to TRBJ2-7; 8 nucleotides line up with TRBD2. V shed 6 bases, J shed 2 bases, and the junction held 9 bases outside the gene matches. Germline CDR1 SNHLY, CDR2 FYNNEI. There are 15 residues in the CDR3. CDR3 bases: TGTGCCAGCAGGGGTTTCGCGGGGGGAACCTACGAGCAGTACTTC. Amino acids: CASRGFAGGTYEQYF.

This clone was counted a few times. The chain couples TRBV4-3 to TRBJ2-2, with TRBD1 as a possible D gene (6 bases). This CDR3 contains 17 residues. CDR1 and CDR2 from the germline V gene are LGHNA and YSLEER. Between the trimmed V and J ends, which lost 0 bases and 5 bases, there was a span of 16 bases. The CDR3 spells CASSQDMGAEETGELFF. CDR3 coding DNA: TGCGCCAGCAGCCAAGATATGGGGGCCGAGGAAACCGGGGAGCTGTTTTTT.

V and J are TRBV5-6 and TRBJ2-1; 7 nucleotides agree with TRBD1. Germline CDR1 reads SGHDT; CDR2 reads YYEEEE. The ends lost 6 bases at V and 2 bases at J; junction bases unmatched: 11. This CDR3 has 16 amino acids. CDR3 nucleotide sequence: TGTGCCAGCACCTTCAAAGGGGGCCGGACCTACAATGAGCAGTTCTTC. Its translation is CASTFKGGRTYNEQFF.

The chain is built from TRBV4-1 and TRBJ2-1; D perhaps matches TRBD1 (5 bases). Germline CDR1 reads MGHRA; CDR2 reads YSYEKL. The CDR3 extends over 13 amino acids. Trimming took off 4 bases at V and 7 bases at J, with 11 bases between the two ends. The CDR3 region has the DNA TGCGCCAGCAGCCCCCAGGGTCAGAATGAGCAGTTCTTC. This codes for CASSPQGQNEQFF.

This clone was seen a handful of times. The chain is built from TRBV10-1 and TRBJ2-5, with TRBD2 identical over 8 bases. The DNA matches TRBJ2-7 better at its end, which makes the J call doubtful. CDR3 length: 16 residues. Germline V lookup: CDR1 WNHNN, CDR2 SYGVQD (reference sequence). The CDR3 reads CASSESLLAEQYEQYF. The CDR3 coding sequence is TGCGCCAGCAGTGAGTCTTTACTAGCGGAACAGTACGAGCAGTACTTC.

This clone was counted a few times. This chain links TRBV27 with TRBJ1-1; D uncertain. From germline, CDR1 is MNHEY and CDR2 SMNVEV (reference sequence). This CDR3 region has 13 residues. Trimming cost V 2 bases and J 3 bases, with 7 bases left between them. The CDR3 coding sequence is TGTGCCAGCAGTTTAAAGGGAGACACTGAAGCTTTCTTT. It translates to CASSLKGDTEAFF.

This clone was observed a handful of times. The V gene is TRBV2, the J gene TRBJ1-1; D possibly corresponds to TRBD1 (5 bases). The V gene's germline CDR1 is SNHLY and CDR2 FYNNEI. The CDR3 sequence is 14 residues long. The V end lost 1 base, the J end lost 5 bases, and 11 bases lay between the germline ends. The CDR3 coding sequence is TGTGCCAGCAGTGAAGGGGGGGGTGAGACTGAAGCTTTCTTT. It is translated as CASSEGGGETEAFF.

The chain is built from TRBV5-8 and TRBJ2-5; no reliable D call. This CDR3 is 14 amino acids long. Germline CDR1 reads SGHTS; CDR2 reads YDEGEE. The ends were cut back, 0 bases at V and 2 bases at J, with 8 bases in the middle. The CDR3 bases are TGTGCCAGCAGCTTGGGGGCCAGGCAAGAGACCCAGTACTTC. This gives the protein CASSLGARQETQYF.

The chain has TRBV6-1 and TRBJ1-6; no clear D gene. This CDR3 has 15 amino acids. The germline gives CDR1 MNHNS, CDR2 SASEGT. V was trimmed by 4 bases and J by 6 bases, leaving 13 bases between them. The CDR3 nucleotides read TGTGCCAGCAGTGGGTCTGGATCTAGTAATTCACCCCTCCACTTT. As protein: CASSGSGSSNSPLHF.